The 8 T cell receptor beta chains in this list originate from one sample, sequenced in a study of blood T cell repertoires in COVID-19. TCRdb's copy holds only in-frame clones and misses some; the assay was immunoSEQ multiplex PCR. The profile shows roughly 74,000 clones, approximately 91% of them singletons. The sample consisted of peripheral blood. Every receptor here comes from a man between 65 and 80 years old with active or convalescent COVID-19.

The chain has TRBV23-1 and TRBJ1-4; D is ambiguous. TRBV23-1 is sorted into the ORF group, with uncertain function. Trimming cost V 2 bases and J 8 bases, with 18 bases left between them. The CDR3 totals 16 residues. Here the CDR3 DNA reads TGCGCCAGCAGTCAAATACCACTTGGTCCAGGCGAAAAACTGTTTTTT. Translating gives CASSQIPLGPGEKLFF.

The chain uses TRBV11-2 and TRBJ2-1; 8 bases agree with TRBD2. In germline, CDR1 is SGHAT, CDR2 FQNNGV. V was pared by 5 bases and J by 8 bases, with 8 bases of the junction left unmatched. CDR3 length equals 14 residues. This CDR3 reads CASSDGTRVHEQFF. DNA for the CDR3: TGTGCCAGCAGCGACGGGACTAGAGTCCATGAGCAGTTCTTC.

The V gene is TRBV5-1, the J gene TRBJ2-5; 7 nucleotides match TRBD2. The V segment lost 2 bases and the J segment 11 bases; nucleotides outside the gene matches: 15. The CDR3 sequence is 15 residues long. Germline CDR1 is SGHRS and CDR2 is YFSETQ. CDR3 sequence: CASSFTTSTAGNQYF. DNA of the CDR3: TGCGCCAGCAGCTTTACGACTAGCACAGCGGGAAATCAGTACTTC.

This CDR3 reads CASSLVESLSSGNTIYF. CDR3 in DNA: TGTGCCAGCAGCTTGGTAGAGTCCCTTAGCTCTGGAAACACCATATATTTT. The J gene is TRBJ1-3, the V gene TRBV5-4, with D hard to call. CDR3 length: 17 residues. Germline values: CDR1 SGHNT, CDR2 YYREEE (reference sequence). The V end lost 0 bases, the J end lost 0 bases, and 13 bases lay between the germline ends.

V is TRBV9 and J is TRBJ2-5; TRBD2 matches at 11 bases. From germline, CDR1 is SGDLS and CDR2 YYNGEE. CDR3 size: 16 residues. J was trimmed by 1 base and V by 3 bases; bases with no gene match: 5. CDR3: CASSAIAGGPQETQYF. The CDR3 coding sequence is TGTGCCAGCAGCGCTATAGCGGGAGGGCCCCAAGAGACCCAGTACTTC.

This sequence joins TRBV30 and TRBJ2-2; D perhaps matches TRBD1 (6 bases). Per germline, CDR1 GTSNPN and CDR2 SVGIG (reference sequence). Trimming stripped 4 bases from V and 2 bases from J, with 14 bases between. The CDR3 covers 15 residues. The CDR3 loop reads CAWTPDSVNTGELFF. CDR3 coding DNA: TGTGCCTGGACCCCGGACAGCGTAAACACCGGGGAGCTGTTTTTT.

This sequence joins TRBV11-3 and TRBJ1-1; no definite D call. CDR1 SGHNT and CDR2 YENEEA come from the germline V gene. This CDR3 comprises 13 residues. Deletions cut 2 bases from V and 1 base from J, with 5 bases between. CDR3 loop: CASSLFQNTEAFF. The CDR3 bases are TGTGCCAGCAGCTTATTCCAGAACACTGAAGCTTTCTTT.

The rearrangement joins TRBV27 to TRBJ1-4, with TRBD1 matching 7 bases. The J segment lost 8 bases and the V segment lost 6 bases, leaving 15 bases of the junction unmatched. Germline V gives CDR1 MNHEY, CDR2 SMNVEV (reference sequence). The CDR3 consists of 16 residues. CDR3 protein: CASSTRRTGGFEKLFF. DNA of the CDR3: TGTGCCAGCAGCACCAGGAGGACAGGAGGATTCGAAAAACTGTTTTTT. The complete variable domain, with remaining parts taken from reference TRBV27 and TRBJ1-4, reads EAQVTQNPRYLITVTGKKLTVTCSQNMNHEYMSWYRQDPGLGLRQIYYSMNVEVTDKGDVPEGYKVSRKEKRNFPLILESPSPNQTSLYFCASSTRRTGGFEKLFFGSGTQLSVL.